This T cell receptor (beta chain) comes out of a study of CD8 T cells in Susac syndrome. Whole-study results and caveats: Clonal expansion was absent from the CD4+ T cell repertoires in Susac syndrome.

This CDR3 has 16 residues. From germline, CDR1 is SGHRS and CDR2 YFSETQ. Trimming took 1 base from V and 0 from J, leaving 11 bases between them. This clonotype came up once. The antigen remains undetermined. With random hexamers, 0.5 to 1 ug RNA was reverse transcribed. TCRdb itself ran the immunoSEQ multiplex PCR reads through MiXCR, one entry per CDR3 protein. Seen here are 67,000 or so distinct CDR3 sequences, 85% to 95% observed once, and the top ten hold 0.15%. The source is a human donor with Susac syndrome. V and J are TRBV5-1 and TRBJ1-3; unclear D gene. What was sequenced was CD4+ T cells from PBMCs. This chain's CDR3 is CASSLLSWSSGNTIYF. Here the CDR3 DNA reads TGCGCCAGCAGCTTGCTGAGCTGGAGCTCTGGAAACACCATATATTTT.